This entry is about one TCR beta chain. Per germline, CDR1 MNHEY and CDR2 SMNVEV (reference sequence). V lost 4 bases to trimming and J lost 2 bases; unmatched junction nucleotides: 6. The CDR3 contains 15 residues. These data originate in a study of shared clonotypes between healthy human individuals. Sequenced by immunoSEQ multiplex PCR; TCRdb stores in-frame clones only, minus some. The sample contains about 2 million clones, about 95% of which appear only once. Naive-designated CD8 cells lacked CD45RO, were positively enriched for CCR7, and omitted terminally differentiated effector memory CD45RA+ cells.

Sequenced sample: naive CD8+ T cells sorted from blood. The J gene is TRBJ2-7, the V gene TRBV27, with 9 bases identical to TRBD2. The TCR comes from a man aged 18 to 35 in good health. The CDR3 sequence is CASSYLAGAAYEQYF. As DNA, the CDR3 is TGTGCCAGCAGTTACTTAGCGGGGGCGGCCTACGAGCAGTACTTC.